Listed below are T cell receptor beta chains from one sample, sequenced in a study of cytomegalovirus exposure and HLA in healthy donors. Sequenced by immunoSEQ multiplex PCR; TCRdb stores in-frame clones only, minus some. The sample features about 130,000 clones, with approximately 1.9% in its top ten. Sequenced material: PBMCs. Receptor source: an older woman in good health and CMV-seronegative. Both conserved end residues are part of each CDR3. Fields, in order: D gene, V gene, J gene, CDR3 DNA, CDR3 protein. The D gene is left open where the match is weak.

>TRBD1|TRBV4-1|TRBJ1-4
TGCGCCAGCAGCCACTGGACAGGGGATAACGAAAAACTGTTTTTT
CASSHWTGDNEKLFF
>TRBD1|TRBV19|TRBJ2-2
TGTGCCAGTAGTCTAAGACAGGGGTCCGGGGAGCTGTTTTTT
CASSLRQGSGELFF
>TRBD2|TRBV28|TRBJ2-7
TGTGCCAGCAGTGTTGGACTAGCGGGTGGGATCACGTGGCAGTACTTC
CASSVGLAGGITWQYF
>TRBD2|TRBV10-3|TRBJ2-5
TGTGCCATCAGTCCCGGGACTAGCGGTGAATCACAGTACTTC
CAISPGTSGESQYF
>.|TRBV28|TRBJ1-6
TGTGCCAGCAGTCAGGCGTCGGGAGGGGGGGCACCCCTCCACTTT
CASSQASGGGAPLHF
>.|TRBV2|TRBJ1-6
TGTGCCAGCAGTGCCCCTGGGAGGTTGCCCCTCCACTTT
CASSAPGRLPLHF
>.|TRBV2|TRBJ1-6
TGTGCCAGCAGTTCTATGAGGCGCGGGGTTAATTCACCCCTCCACTTT
CASSSMRRGVNSPLHF
>.|TRBV5-1|TRBJ2-7
TGCGCCAGCAGCTTGATCTCGGGGGAGGAGGAGCAGTACTTC
CASSLISGEEEQYF
>TRBD1|TRBV28|TRBJ1-5
TGTGCCAGCAGCCGACAGGGGGTGAGCAATCAGCCCCAGCATTTT
CASSRQGVSNQPQHF
>TRBD1|TRBV28|TRBJ2-7
TGTGCCAGCAGCCTTGGACAGGACTACGAGCAGTACTTC
CASSLGQDYEQYF
>.|TRBV6-5|TRBJ1-5
TGTGCCAGCAGTCCCAGGCCCCTTCAGCCCCAGCATTTT
CASSPRPLQPQHF
>TRBD1|TRBV6-5|TRBJ1-2
TGTGCCAGCAGACCCCGACAGGGAGCCTATGGCTACACCTTC
CASRPRQGAYGYTF
>.|TRBV5-1|TRBJ2-3
TGCGCCAGCAGCTTGGACTACACAGATACGCAGTATTTT
CASSLDYTDTQYF
>.|TRBV7-6|TRBJ2-3
TGTGCCAGCAGCTCTGCCACTAGATATACGCAGTATTTT
CASSSATRYTQYF
>.|TRBV27|TRBJ2-7
TGTGCCAGCAGTCCCACCCCGAGCAGGGTCCCCTACGAGCAGTACTTC
CASSPTPSRVPYEQYF
>TRBD1|TRBV5-6|TRBJ2-7
TGTGCCAGCAGCTTGGTGACACAGGGGTCCTACGAGCAGTACTTC
CASSLVTQGSYEQYF
>TRBD2|TRBV7-2|TRBJ2-3
TGTGCCAGCAGCGACCCGGGACTAGCTCCCACAGATACGCAGTATTTT
CASSDPGLAPTDTQYF
>.|TRBV6-5|TRBJ1-1
TGTGCCAGCAGTTACAGGGGCGCCAACACTGAAGCTTTCTTT
CASSYRGANTEAFF
>.|TRBV18|TRBJ2-7
TGTGCCAGCTCACCTACGACAGTCTCCTACGAGCAGTACTTC
CASSPTTVSYEQYF
>TRBD2|TRBV7-9|TRBJ2-3
TGTGCCAGCAGCTTACTAGTCGGGGGGAGTTTCACAGATACGCAGTATTTT
CASSLLVGGSFTDTQYF
>TRBD2|TRBV5-4|TRBJ2-7
TGTGCCAGCAGGGCGTGGGGAGGGGTACGCGAGCAGTACTTC
CASRAWGGVREQYF
>TRBD1|TRBV7-6|TRBJ2-1
TGTGCCAGCAGCTCGCTGGACAGGGGGCAACTACAAGGTGAGCAGTTCTTC
CASSSLDRGQLQGEQFF
>.|TRBV9|TRBJ1-5
TGTGCCATGAGGAGGGGTCAGCCCCAGCATTTT
CAMRRGQPQHF
>.|TRBV11-1|TRBJ2-5
TGTGCCAGCAGCTCACGCAGGGGCGAAGAGACCCAGTACTTC
CASSSRRGEETQYF
>.|TRBV28|TRBJ2-7
TGTGCCAGCAGACCCTTCGGGCAGGGGCAGTACGAGCAGTACTTC
CASRPFGQGQYEQYF
>TRBD1|TRBV5-1|TRBJ2-7
TGCGCCAGCAGCTTCCTATCGGACAGGTCTCTCCACGAGCAGTACTTC
CASSFLSDRSLHEQYF
>TRBD1|TRBV10-2|TRBJ1-1
TGCGCCAGCAGTGAGGGACAGGGGGCGACTGAAGCTTTCTTT
CASSEGQGATEAFF
>TRBD1|TRBV18|TRBJ2-1
TGTGCCAGCTCACCACCTGGGACAGCTCGGGATGAGCAGTTCTTC
CASSPPGTARDEQFF
>.|TRBV6-5|TRBJ1-6
TGTGCCACAAGGGATGGGGGGCCCCTCCACTTT
CATRDGGPLHF
>.|TRBV10-2|TRBJ2-2
TGCGCCAGCTCCACTAGCCCGGGAGGGGAGCTGTTTTTT
CASSTSPGGELFF
>.|TRBV28|TRBJ1-5
TGTGCCACCAAGGGGAATCAGCCCCAGCATTTT
CATKGNQPQHF
>.|TRBV5-1|TRBJ1-3
TGCGCCAGCAGGCCAGGATCCTCTGGAAACACCATATATTTT
CASRPGSSGNTIYF
>.|TRBV27|TRBJ2-5
TGTGCCAGCAGTTCAGGGGAGCTAAGGGAGACCCAGTACTTC
CASSSGELRETQYF
>TRBD2|TRBV10-1|TRBJ2-1
TGCGCCAGCAGTACCCTAGCGGGGGACAATGAGCAGTTCTTC
CASSTLAGDNEQFF
>TRBD1|TRBV28|TRBJ2-7
TGTGCCAGCAACAGACAGGGCTCCTACGAGCAGTACTTC
CASNRQGSYEQYF
>.|TRBV6-1|TRBJ2-2
TGTGCCAGCAGTGAACAGGGGATTATGAACACCGGGGAGCTGTTTTTT
CASSEQGIMNTGELFF
>.|TRBV2|TRBJ1-1
TGTGCCAGCAGTGAAACCCCAGGGCGGAGTGAAGCTTTCTTT
CASSETPGRSEAFF
>.|TRBV18|TRBJ1-6
TGTGCCAGCTCACCAGGGAGGGAAGCCAATTCACCCCTCCACTTT
CASSPGREANSPLHF
>TRBD1|TRBV5-6|TRBJ1-5
TGTGCCAGCAGCCCAGGACAGGGGGTAAGTCAGCCCCAGCATTTT
CASSPGQGVSQPQHF
>TRBD1|TRBV19|TRBJ2-7
TGTGCCAGTAGTATGACGGGACAGGGATTGGGATCCTACGAGCAGTACTTC
CASSMTGQGLGSYEQYF
>TRBD2|TRBV28|TRBJ2-2
TGTGCCAGCGATTCGGTAGCGGGAATCACCGGGGAGCTGTTTTTT
CASDSVAGITGELFF
>.|TRBV6-1|TRBJ1-5
TGTGCCAGCAGTCAAACCACAGGGTTCAATCAGCCCCAGCATTTT
CASSQTTGFNQPQHF
>TRBD1|TRBV2|TRBJ2-2
TGTGCCAGCAGGGGGACAGGGTGGGGGCTGTTTTTT
CASRGTGWGLFF
>.|TRBV4-1|TRBJ2-1
TGCGCCAGCAGCCAAGAAAGCGGCGGCACCTACAATGAGCAGTTCTTC
CASSQESGGTYNEQFF
>.|TRBV5-1|TRBJ1-5
TGCGCCAGCAGCCTCCATGGAGGGGACAATCAGCCCCAGCATTTT
CASSLHGGDNQPQHF
>.|TRBV27|TRBJ2-2
TGTGCCAGCAGTTTGATTCCCAGGGCCCTGAACACCGGGGAGCTGTTTTTT
CASSLIPRALNTGELFF
>TRBD2|TRBV2|TRBJ2-5
TGTGCCAGCACCCAGGGAGGGACTAGCCAAGAGACCCAGTACTTC
CASTQGGTSQETQYF
>.|TRBV10-2|TRBJ1-1
TGCGCCAGCAGTGAGTCGAAGCCCGGGGTTAACACTGAAGCTTTCTTT
CASSESKPGVNTEAFF
>.|TRBV2|TRBJ2-7
TGTGCCAGCAGTACCGACAGAAACTCCTACGAGCAGTACTTC
CASSTDRNSYEQYF
>TRBD1|TRBV6-1|TRBJ2-7
TGTGCCAGCAGGGGGCCAGGGGGTGTCTACGAGCAGTACTTC
CASRGPGGVYEQYF
>.|TRBV27|TRBJ2-7
TGTGCCAGCAGCTCACGAACTAGCAACTCCTACGAGCAGTACTTC
CASSSRTSNSYEQYF
>.|TRBV6-6|TRBJ1-1
TGTGCCAGCAGTTACTCACAGGACACTGAAGCTTTCTTT
CASSYSQDTEAFF
>TRBD1|TRBV7-8|TRBJ2-7
TGTGCCAGCAGTTTAAGACAGGGTGGAGACGAGCAGTACTTC
CASSLRQGGDEQYF
>TRBD2|TRBV5-1|TRBJ2-2
TGCGCCAGCAGCCGGGGCCAAGCGGGGGCCGGGGAGCTGTTTTTT
CASSRGQAGAGELFF
>.|TRBV27|TRBJ1-2
TGTGCCAGCAGTTTAAGTAGGCGGGATGGCTACACCTTC
CASSLSRRDGYTF
>TRBD2|TRBV15|TRBJ2-7
TGTGCCACCAGCAGCCGACTAGCGGGGGGGACCTACGAGCAGTACTTC
CATSSRLAGGTYEQYF
>.|TRBV6-5|TRBJ1-5
TGTGCCAGCAGTCCGGCCCGGACACGCAATCAGCCCCAGCATTTT
CASSPARTRNQPQHF
>.|TRBV6-1|TRBJ1-1
TGTGCCAGCAGCACGGTCGGGGTGAACACTGAAGCTTTCTTT
CASSTVGVNTEAFF
>TRBD1|TRBV30|TRBJ2-6
TGTGCCTGGAGTGGACAGGGCACCGGGGCCAACGTCCTGACTTTC
CAWSGQGTGANVLTF
>TRBD2|TRBV2|TRBJ2-2
TGTGCCAGCGGGGGGGTCTATAACACCGGGGAGCTGTTTTTT
CASGGVYNTGELFF